These T cell receptor beta chains were read from a single sample in a study of CD8 T cells in Susac syndrome. In TCRdb, the immunoSEQ multiplex PCR reads were re-called with MiXCR into one record per CDR3 protein. The data hold 250,000 to 300,000 distinct CDR3 sequences, with 89% observed a single time. The sample was CD8+ T cells from PBMCs. All receptors derive from a human donor with multiple sclerosis. Both conserved end residues are part of each CDR3. D genes are given only for firm matches. Clone sizes are given selectively: once, few, many, or a class where the clone is expanded.

v_call	clone_size	j_call	d_call	cdr3_nt	cdr3_aa
TRBV6-6	.	TRBJ2-3	.	TGTGCCAGCTCGGCCCATAGCACAGATACGCAGTATTTT	CASSAHSTDTQYF
TRBV27	.	TRBJ1-1	TRBD1	TGTGCCAGCAGTTTAGGGACAGGATATGAAGCTTTCTTT	CASSLGTGYEAFF
TRBV25-1	few	TRBJ2-3	.	TGTGCCAGCAGTGAGGAAACGCAGTATTTT	CASSEETQYF
TRBV5-5	once	TRBJ1-4	.	TGTGCCAGCAGCTTGCTAGGGGGGCATGAAAAACTGTTTTTT	CASSLLGGHEKLFF
TRBV27	.	TRBJ2-7	TRBD2	TGTGCCAGCAGCCTCCGGGGGGGCAACTACGAGCAGTACTTC	CASSLRGGNYEQYF
TRBV10-3	.	TRBJ2-1	.	TGTGCCATCAGAGGGGGCGGGGATGAGCAGTTCTTC	CAIRGGGDEQFF
TRBV3-1	.	TRBJ2-1	TRBD2	TGTGCCAGCAGCCAAGACTTGGGACTAGTGGTGTTCTTC	CASSQDLGLVVFF
TRBV27	few	TRBJ2-1	.	TGTGCCAGCAGTTATAGCTCCTACAATGAGCAGTTCTTC	CASSYSSYNEQFF
TRBV20-1	.	TRBJ2-5	TRBD2	TGCAGTGCTCCTCGGACTAGCGGGGGAGAGACCCAGTACTTC	CSAPRTSGGETQYF
TRBV29-1	.	TRBJ2-1	TRBD1	TGCAGCGTAACCCTGGGACAGGGGGCATACAATGAGCAGTTCTTC	CSVTLGQGAYNEQFF
TRBV20-1	.	TRBJ2-6	TRBD1	TGCAGTGCCCCATCGGGACAGGGGCTGTCTGGGGCCAACGTCCTGACTTTC	CSAPSGQGLSGANVLTF
TRBV20-1	.	TRBJ2-2	.	TGCAGTGCTAGAGATCTAGCAGAGAACACCGGGGAGCTGTTTTTT	CSARDLAENTGELFF
TRBV29-1	.	TRBJ2-7	TRBD2	TGCAGCGTTGCGGATCCCCGCGGGGGGCAGTACTTC	CSVADPRGGQYF
TRBV29-1	.	TRBJ2-1	TRBD1	TGCAGCGTGCCGGGACAGGCATCCTACAATGAGCAGTTCTTC	CSVPGQASYNEQFF
TRBV27	.	TRBJ1-2	.	TGTGCCAGCAAGACAAAGGGGGTCTATGGCTACACCTTC	CASKTKGVYGYTF
TRBV7-9	.	TRBJ2-1	TRBD2	TGTGCCAGCAGCTTAGGGGCGGGAGGCCGAGCCAATGAGCAGTTCTTC	CASSLGAGGRANEQFF
TRBV4-2	.	TRBJ2-1	.	TGTGCCAGCAGCCAAGTCGGGTCGGGAGATTACAATGAGCAGTTCTTC	CASSQVGSGDYNEQFF
TRBV13	.	TRBJ1-1	.	TGTGCCAGCAGCTTAGTAAGGGGCCCGTCGTCTGAAGCTTTCTTT	CASSLVRGPSSEAFF
TRBV6-1	.	TRBJ1-1	TRBD1	TGTGCCAGCAGTGAGAACCGGGACAGTAACACTGAAGCTTTCTTT	CASSENRDSNTEAFF
TRBV30	.	TRBJ1-1	.	TGTGCCTGGAGTGTCGTAGCCTCCACTGAAGCTTTCTTT	CAWSVVASTEAFF
TRBV20-1	once	TRBJ2-4	TRBD2	TGCAGTGCTATTTTCGTGGCTAGCGGTCTAGCCAAAAACATTCAGTACTTC	CSAIFVASGLAKNIQYF
TRBV4-3	.	TRBJ2-1	TRBD1	TGCGCCAGCAGCCAAGTAGTGAGGACAGGGCCCCCCGAGCCGTTCTTC	CASSQVVRTGPPEPFF
TRBV9	.	TRBJ1-3	.	TGTGCCAGCAGCGGCCAAAACAGGGTGGACGGAAACACCATATATTTT	CASSGQNRVDGNTIYF
TRBV12-3/TRBV12-4	.	TRBJ2-2	.	TGTGCCAGCAGTCCCCCTCAGCGGAGGGAGCTGTTTTTT	CASSPPQRRELFF